This T cell receptor (beta chain) was identified in a study of blood T cell repertoires in COVID-19. Overall study context: T cells, B-cell-depleted T cells, or PBMCs provided the cDNA or gDNA that served as material.

In this sample, this clone turned up a few times. The CDR3 is 15 amino acids. V gave up 8 bases and J gave up 9 bases; unmatched junction bases: 15. From germline, CDR1 is SEHNR and CDR2 FQNEAQ (reference sequence). In the study's own analysis: Amplification with reference gene primers provided the estimates of nucleated cell counts. TCRdb keeps only in-frame clones here, not all; method: immunoSEQ multiplex PCR. V, J and clone size reflect that table, while D and trimming were determined from the DNA. Of 50,000 to 80,000 clones listed, roughly 80% are singletons. Sequencing was done on a sample of peripheral blood. The clonotype was recovered from a man in his sixties with COVID-19, enrolled during active disease. The chain has TRBV7-9 and TRBJ1-5; TRBD1 agrees at 8 bases. CDR3 DNA: TGTGCCAGCGCCTCCGCGACAGGGGAGTTAGGGCCCCAGCATTTT. The encoded protein is CASASATGELGPQHF.